This T cell receptor (beta chain) was recovered during a study of T cell repertoires in cytomegalovirus infection. Whole-study context: Shared public TCR beta signatures pointed to both CMV infection and a matching HLA type.

Study-wide points: Dominating the ex vivo response were TCR beta clonotypes that were CMV-specific and HLA-C-restricted.

In its sample, this clonotype was seen many times. The antigen remains unidentified. From the reads, TCRdb called clonotypes with MiXCR, one entry per CDR3 protein. The sample lists around 270,000 distinct CDR3 sequences; approximately 8.3% were seen once. The specimen was PBMCs. This receptor was obtained from a human donor in good health (CMV status not recorded). Some clones in this sample may be carry-over from other donors' samples.

CDR3 sequence reads: CASSHLTSEYGYTF. The CDR3 DNA sequence: TGTGCCAGCAGCCACCTCACCTCGGAGTATGGCTACACCTTC. V and J are TRBV7-2 and TRBJ1-2; the D is unclear. The V gene lost 5 bases and the J gene lost 5 bases, with 15 bases spanning the gap. The CDR3 length is 14 residues. CDR1 SGHTA and CDR2 FQGNSA come from the germline V gene.